The sequence of this T cell receptor beta chain was determined in a study of a mutant IDH1 vaccine in newly diagnosed glioma. Study as a whole: Weeks 1, 3, 5, 7, 11, 15, 19 and 23 were when patients received their eight vaccinations. Patients previously underwent radiotherapy, temozolomide, or both, and most underwent both.

A remark on this clone: The antigen is undetermined.

Using immunoSEQ multiplex PCR, the repertoire was profiled, and TCRdb retains in-frame clones only, with some absent. The sample contains roughly 70,000 clones, around 85% of which appear only once. Findings of the study overall: Seemingly, top peripheral T cell clonotype changes bore no relation to pseudoprogression. Researchers report vaccine-induced immune responses in about 93% of patients.

This CDR3 comprises 14 residues. V was clipped by 0 bases and J by 4 bases, with 10 bases between them. Germline CDR1 and CDR2: SGDLS and YYNGEE. Documented time point: week 11, during vaccination. The content of each vaccine dose was 300 ug of mutant IDH1 20-mer peptide, and topical imiquimod accompanied it. The source of this sequence is a woman between 45 and 60 years old with glioma. The specimen comprised PBMCs, sampled from a glioma patient whose treatment included an IDH1 peptide vaccine. J is TRBJ1-1 and V is TRBV9; D is undetermined. In DNA, the CDR3 is TGTGCCAGCAGCGTAGAGGAAATTGGCACTGAAGCTTTCTTT. This gives the protein CASSVEEIGTEAFF.